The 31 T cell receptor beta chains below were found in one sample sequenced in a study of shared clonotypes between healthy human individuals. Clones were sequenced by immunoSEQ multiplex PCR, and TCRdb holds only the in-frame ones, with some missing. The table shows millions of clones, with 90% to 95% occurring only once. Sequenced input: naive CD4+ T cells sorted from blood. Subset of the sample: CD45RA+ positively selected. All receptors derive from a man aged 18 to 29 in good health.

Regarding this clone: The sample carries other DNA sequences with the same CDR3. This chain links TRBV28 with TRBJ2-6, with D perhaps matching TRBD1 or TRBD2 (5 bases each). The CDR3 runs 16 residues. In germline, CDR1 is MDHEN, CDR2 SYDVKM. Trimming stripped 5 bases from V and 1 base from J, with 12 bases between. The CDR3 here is CASSPGTASGANVLTF. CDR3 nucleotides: TGTGCCAGCAGTCCAGGGACGGCATCTGGGGCCAACGTCCTGACTTTC. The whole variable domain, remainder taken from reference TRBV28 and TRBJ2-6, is DVKVTQSSRYLVKRTGEKVFLECVQDMDHENMFWYRQDPGLGLRLIYFSYDVKMKEKGDIPEGYSVSREKKERFSLILESASTNQTSMYLCASSPGTASGANVLTFGAGSRLTVL.

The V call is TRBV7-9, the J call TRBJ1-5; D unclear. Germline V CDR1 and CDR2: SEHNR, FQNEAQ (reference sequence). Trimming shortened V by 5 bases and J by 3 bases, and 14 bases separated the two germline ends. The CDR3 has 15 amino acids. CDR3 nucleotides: TGTGCCAGCAGCCCAATGGGCAGGACCAATCAGCCCCAGCATTTT. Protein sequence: CASSPMGRTNQPQHF.

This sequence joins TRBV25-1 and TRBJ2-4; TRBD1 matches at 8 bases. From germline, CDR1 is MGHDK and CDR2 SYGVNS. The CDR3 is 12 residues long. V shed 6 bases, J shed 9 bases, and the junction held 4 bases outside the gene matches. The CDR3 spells CASSTGGRIQYF. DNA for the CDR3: TGTGCCAGCAGCACAGGGGGTCGCATTCAGTACTTC.

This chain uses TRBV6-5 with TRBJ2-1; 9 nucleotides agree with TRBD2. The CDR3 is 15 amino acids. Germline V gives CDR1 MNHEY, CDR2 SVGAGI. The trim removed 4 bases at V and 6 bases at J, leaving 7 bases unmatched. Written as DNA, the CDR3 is TGTGCCAGCAGTTTTCGATTAGCGGGGGCCAATGAGCAGTTCTTC. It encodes CASSFRLAGANEQFF.

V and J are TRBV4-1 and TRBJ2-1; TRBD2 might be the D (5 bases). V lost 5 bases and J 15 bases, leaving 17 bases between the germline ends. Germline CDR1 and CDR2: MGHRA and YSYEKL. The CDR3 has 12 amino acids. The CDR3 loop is CASSSRPSGWFF. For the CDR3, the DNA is TGCGCCAGCAGCTCCCGACCGAGCGGTTGGTTCTTC.

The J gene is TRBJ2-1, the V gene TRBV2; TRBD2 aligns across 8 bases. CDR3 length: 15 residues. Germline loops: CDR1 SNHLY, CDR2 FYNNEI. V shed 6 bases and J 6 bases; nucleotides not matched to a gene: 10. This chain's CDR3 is CASSLSGLAGNEQFF. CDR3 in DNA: TGTGCCAGCAGCCTTTCGGGGCTAGCGGGCAATGAGCAGTTCTTC.

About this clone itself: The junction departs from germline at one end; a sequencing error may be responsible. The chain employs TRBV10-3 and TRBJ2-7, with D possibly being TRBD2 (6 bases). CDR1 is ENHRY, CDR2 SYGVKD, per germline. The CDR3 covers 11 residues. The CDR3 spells CAISERGTEIF. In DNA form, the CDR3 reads TGTGCCATCAGTGAGCGGGGGACGGAAATCTTC.

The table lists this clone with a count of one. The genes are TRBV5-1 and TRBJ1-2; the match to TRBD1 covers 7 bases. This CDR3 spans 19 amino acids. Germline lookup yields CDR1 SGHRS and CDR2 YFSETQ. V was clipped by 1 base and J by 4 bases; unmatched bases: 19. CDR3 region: CASSLQTGSGPGTIYGYTF. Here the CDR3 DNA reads TGCGCCAGCAGCTTGCAGACAGGGTCGGGTCCCGGTACTATCTATGGCTACACCTTC.

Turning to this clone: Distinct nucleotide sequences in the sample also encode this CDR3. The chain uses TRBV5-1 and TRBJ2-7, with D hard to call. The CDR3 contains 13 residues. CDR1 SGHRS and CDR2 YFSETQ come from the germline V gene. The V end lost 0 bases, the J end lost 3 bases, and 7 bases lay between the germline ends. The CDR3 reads CASSLDGLYEQYF. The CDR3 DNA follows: TGCGCCAGCAGCTTGGACGGCCTCTACGAGCAGTACTTC.

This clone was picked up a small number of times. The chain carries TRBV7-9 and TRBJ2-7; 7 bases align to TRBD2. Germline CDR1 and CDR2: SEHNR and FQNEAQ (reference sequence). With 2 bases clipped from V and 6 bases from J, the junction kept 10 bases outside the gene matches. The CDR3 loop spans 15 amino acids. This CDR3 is CASSLYGGRTGEQYF. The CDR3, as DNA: TGTGCCAGCAGCTTATACGGCGGGAGAACGGGCGAGCAGTACTTC.

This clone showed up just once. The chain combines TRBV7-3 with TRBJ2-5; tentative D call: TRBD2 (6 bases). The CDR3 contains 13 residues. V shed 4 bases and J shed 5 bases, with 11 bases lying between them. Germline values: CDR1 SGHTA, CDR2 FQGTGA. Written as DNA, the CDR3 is TGTGCCAGCAGCTCCACTAGCATGGAGACCCAGTACTTC. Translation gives CASSSTSMETQYF. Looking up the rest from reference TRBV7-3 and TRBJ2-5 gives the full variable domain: GAGVSQTPSNKVTEKGKYVELRCDPISGHTALYWYRQSLGQGPEFLIYFQGTGAADDSGLPNDRFFAVRPEGSVSTLKIQRTERGDSAVYLCASSSTSMETQYFGPGTRLLVL.

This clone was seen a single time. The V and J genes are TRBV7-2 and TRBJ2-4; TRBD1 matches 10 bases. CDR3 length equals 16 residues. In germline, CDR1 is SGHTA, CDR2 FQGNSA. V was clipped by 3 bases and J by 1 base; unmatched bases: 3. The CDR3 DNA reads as TGTGCCAGCAGCTTCCGACAGGGGGCGGCCAAAAACATTCAGTACTTC. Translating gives CASSFRQGAAKNIQYF.

CDR3 sequence reads: CASSFQGVSKNIQYF. The DNA of the CDR3 is TGTGCCAGCAGCTTCCAGGGGGTGTCCAAAAACATTCAGTACTTC. The chain joins TRBV7-2 to TRBJ2-4, with 7 bases identical to TRBD1. Germline CDR1 is SGHTA and CDR2 is FQGNSA. The CDR3 runs to 15 residues. V shed 3 bases, J shed 2 bases, and the junction held 4 bases outside the gene matches.

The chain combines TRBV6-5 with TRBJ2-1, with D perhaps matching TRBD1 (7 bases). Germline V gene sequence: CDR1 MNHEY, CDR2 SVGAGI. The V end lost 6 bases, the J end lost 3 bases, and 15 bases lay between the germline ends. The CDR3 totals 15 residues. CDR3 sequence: CASRTGDRDYNEQFF. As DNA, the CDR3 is TGTGCCAGCAGGACGGGGGACAGAGACTACAATGAGCAGTTCTTC.

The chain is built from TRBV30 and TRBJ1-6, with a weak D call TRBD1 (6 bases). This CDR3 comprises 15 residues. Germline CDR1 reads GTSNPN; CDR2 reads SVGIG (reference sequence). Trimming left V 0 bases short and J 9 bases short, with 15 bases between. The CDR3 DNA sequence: TGTGCCTGGAGTGTACTAGGGGGAGCGGGTTCACCCCTCCACTTT. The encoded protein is CAWSVLGGAGSPLHF.

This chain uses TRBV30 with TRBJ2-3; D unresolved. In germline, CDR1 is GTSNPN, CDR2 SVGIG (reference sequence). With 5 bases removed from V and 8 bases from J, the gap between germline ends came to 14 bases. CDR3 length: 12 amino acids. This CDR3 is CAWGDYGVTQYF. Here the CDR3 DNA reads TGTGCCTGGGGAGATTATGGTGTTACGCAGTATTTT.

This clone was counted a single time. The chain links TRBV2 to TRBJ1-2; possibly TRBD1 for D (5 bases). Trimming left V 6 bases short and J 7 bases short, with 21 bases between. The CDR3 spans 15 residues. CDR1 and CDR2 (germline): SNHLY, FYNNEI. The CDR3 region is CASSGGSPQSSGYTF. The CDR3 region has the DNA TGTGCCAGCAGCGGGGGGTCTCCTCAAAGCAGTGGCTACACCTTC.

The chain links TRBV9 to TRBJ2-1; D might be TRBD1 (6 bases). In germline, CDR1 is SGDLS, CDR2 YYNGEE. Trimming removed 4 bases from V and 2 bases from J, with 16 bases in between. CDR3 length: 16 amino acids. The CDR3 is CASSMNREGTYNEQFF. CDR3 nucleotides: TGTGCCAGCAGCATGAACAGGGAAGGGACCTACAATGAGCAGTTCTTC.

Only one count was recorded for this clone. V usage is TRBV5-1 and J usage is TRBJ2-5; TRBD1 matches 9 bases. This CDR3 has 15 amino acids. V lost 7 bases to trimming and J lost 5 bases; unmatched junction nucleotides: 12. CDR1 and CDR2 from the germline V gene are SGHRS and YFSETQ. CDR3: CASRPSGQGGETQYF. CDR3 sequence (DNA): TGCGCCAGCCGACCTTCGGGACAGGGTGGGGAGACCCAGTACTTC.

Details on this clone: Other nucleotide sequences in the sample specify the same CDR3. DNA of the CDR3: TGTGCCAGCAGTTACTCGGGAGGAAATCAGCCCCAGCATTTT. Translated: CASSYSGGNQPQHF. The chain joins TRBV6-5 to TRBJ1-5; no clear D. The V gene lost 0 bases and the J gene lost 4 bases, with 7 bases spanning the gap. This CDR3 has 14 amino acids. Germline values: CDR1 MNHEY, CDR2 SVGAGI.

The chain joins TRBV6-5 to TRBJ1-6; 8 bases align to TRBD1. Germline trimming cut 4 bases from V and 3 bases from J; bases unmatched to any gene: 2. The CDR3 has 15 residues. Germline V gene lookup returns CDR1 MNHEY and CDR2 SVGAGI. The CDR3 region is CASSSDRVYNSPLHF. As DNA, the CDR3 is TGTGCCAGCAGTTCGGACAGGGTCTATAATTCACCCCTCCACTTT.

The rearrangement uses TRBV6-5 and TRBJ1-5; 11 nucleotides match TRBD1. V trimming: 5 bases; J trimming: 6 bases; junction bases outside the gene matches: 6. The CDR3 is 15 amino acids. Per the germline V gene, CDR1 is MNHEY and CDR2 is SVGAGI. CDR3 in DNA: TGTGCCAGCAGTCAAGGACAGGGGGCTCGTCAGCCCCAGCATTTT. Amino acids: CASSQGQGARQPQHF.

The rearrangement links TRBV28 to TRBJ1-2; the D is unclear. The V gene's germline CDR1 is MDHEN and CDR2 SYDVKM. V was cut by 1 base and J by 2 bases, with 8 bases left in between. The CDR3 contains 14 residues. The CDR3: CASSLYPENYGYTF. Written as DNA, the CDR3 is TGTGCCAGCAGTTTATATCCAGAGAACTATGGCTACACCTTC.

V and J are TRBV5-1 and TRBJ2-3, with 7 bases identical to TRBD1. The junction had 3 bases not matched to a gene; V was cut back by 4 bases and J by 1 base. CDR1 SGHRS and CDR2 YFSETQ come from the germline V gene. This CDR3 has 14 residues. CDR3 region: CASSRGQGTDTQYF. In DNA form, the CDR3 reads TGCGCCAGCAGCCGCGGACAGGGCACAGATACGCAGTATTTT.

For the CDR3, the DNA is TGTGCCAGCAGTGAAGCGGAAGGCCTCCGCCTCCGGGAGCAGTACTTC. Amino acid sequence: CASSEAEGLRLREQYF. This chain joins TRBV6-1 and TRBJ2-7; D gene unclear. Germline V CDR1 and CDR2: MNHNS, SASEGT. V was trimmed by 0 bases and J by 7 bases, leaving 19 bases between them. The CDR3 length is 16 residues.

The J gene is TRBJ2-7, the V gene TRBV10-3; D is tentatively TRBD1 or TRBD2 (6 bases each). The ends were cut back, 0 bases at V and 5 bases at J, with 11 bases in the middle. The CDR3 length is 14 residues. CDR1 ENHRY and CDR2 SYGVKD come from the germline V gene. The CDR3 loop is CAISESGGFDEQYF. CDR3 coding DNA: TGTGCCATCAGTGAGTCGGGGGGCTTCGACGAGCAGTACTTC.

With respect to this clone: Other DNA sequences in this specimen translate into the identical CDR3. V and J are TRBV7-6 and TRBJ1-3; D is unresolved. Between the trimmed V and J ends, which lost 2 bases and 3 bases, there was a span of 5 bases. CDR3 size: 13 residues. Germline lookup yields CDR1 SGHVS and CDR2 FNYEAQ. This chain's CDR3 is CASSLSSGNTIYF. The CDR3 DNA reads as TGTGCCAGCAGCTTAAGTAGTGGAAACACCATATATTTT.

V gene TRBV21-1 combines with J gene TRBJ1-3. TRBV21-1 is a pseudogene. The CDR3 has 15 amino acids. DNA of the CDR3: TGTGCCAGCAGCAAAGAGGGGACCTCTGGAAACACCATATATTTT. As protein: CASSKEGTSGNTIYF.

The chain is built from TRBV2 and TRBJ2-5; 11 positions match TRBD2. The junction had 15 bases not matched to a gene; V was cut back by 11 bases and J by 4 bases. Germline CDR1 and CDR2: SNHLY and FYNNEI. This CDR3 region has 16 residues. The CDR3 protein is CALGISGGAARETQYF. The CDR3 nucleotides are TGTGCCCTCGGCATTAGCGGGGGGGCCGCAAGAGAGACCCAGTACTTC.

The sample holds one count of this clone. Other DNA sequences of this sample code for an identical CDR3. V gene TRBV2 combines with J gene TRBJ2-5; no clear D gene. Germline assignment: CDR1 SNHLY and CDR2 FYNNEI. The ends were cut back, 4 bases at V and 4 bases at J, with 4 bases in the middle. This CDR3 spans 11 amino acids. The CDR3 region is CASSALETQYF. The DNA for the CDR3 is TGTGCCAGCAGTGCATTAGAGACCCAGTACTTC.

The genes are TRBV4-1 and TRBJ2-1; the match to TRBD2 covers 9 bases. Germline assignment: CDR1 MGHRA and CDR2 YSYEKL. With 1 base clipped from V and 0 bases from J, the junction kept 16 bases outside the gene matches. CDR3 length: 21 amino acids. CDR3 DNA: TGCGCCAGCAGCCAAGGGGGGTGGGCTAGCGGGAAGGTCGGCTCCTACAATGAGCAGTTCTTC. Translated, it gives CASSQGGWASGKVGSYNEQFF.